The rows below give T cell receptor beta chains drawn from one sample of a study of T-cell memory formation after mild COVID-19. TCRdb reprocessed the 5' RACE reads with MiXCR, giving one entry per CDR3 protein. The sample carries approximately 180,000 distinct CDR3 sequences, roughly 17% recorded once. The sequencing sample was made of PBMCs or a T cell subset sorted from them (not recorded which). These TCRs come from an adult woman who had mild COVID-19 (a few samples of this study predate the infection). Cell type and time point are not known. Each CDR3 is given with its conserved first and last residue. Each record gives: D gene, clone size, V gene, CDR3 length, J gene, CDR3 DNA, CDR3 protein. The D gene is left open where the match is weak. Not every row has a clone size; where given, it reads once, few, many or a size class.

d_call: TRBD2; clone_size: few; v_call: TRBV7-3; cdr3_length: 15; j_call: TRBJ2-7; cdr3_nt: TGTGCCAGCAAGCCGGGACTAGCTGTAGCCGACGAGCAGTACTTC; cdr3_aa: CASKPGLAVADEQYF
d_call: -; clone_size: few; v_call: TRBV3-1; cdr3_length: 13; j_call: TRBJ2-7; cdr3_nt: TGTGCCAGCAGCCAAGATGGTCGTTCACGGCAGTACTTC; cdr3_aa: CASSQDGRSRQYF
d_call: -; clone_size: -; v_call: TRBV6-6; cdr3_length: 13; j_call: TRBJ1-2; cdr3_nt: TGTGCCAGCAGGAACAGCGAGACCCATGGCTACACCTTC; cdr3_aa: CASRNSETHGYTF
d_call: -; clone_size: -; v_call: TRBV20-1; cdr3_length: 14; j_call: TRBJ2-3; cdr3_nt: TGCAGTGCCGCGACTCTGACAGGCACAGATACGCAGTATTTT; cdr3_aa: CSAATLTGTDTQYF
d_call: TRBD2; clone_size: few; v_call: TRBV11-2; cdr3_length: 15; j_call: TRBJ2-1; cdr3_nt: TGTGCCAGCAGCTTAGAAGCTAGCGGGACTCATGAGCAGTTCTTC; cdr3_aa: CASSLEASGTHEQFF
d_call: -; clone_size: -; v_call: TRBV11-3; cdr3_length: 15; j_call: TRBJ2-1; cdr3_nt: TGTGCCAGCGGCCTTGATGGGTCCGGCTACAATGAGCAGTTCTTC; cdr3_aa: CASGLDGSGYNEQFF
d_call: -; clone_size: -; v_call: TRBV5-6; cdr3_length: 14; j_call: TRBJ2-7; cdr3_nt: TGTGCCAGCAGCTTTAGAGGAAACACCTACGAGCAGTACTTC; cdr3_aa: CASSFRGNTYEQYF
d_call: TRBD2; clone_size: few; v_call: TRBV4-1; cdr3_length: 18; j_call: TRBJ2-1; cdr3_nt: TGCGCCAGCAGCCCGGGACTAGCGGGGGGGCTGTCCTACAATGAGCAGTTCTTC; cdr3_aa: CASSPGLAGGLSYNEQFF
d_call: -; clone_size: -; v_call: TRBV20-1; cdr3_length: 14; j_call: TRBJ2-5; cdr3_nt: TGCAGTGCCCCCCCCCGGGGGAACCAAGAGACCCAGTACTTC; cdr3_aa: CSAPPRGNQETQYF
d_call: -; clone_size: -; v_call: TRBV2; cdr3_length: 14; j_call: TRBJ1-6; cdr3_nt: TGTGCCAGCAGTTTCCGGGAAGGAGGGTCACCCCTCCACTTT; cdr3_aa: CASSFREGGSPLHF
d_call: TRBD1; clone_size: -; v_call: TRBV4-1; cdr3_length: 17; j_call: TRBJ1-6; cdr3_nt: TGCGCCAGCAGCCAAGGTGAGACCGGGACAGCGATTTCACCCCTCCACTTT; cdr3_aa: CASSQGETGTAISPLHF
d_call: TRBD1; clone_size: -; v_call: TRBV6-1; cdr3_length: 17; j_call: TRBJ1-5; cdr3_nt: TGTGCCAGCAGTGAAGTGAGGACAGGGTGGGTCAATCAGCCCCAGCATTTT; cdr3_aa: CASSEVRTGWVNQPQHF
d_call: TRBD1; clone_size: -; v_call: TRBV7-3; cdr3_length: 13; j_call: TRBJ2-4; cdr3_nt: TGTGCCAGCAGCTCCGGACAGGGAAACATTCAGTACTTC; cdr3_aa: CASSSGQGNIQYF
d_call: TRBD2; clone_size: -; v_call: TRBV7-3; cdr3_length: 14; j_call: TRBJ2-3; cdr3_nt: TGTGCCAGCAGCTCCGCGGGAGGGGGGGATACGCAGTATTTT; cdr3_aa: CASSSAGGGDTQYF
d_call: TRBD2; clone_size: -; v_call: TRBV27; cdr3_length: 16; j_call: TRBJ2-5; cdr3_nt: TGTGCCAGCAGTGGGTCGACTAGCGGGAGATCGTTTACCCAGTACTTC; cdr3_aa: CASSGSTSGRSFTQYF
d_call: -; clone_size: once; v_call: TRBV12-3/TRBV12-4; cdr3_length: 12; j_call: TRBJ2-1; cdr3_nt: TGTGCCAGCAGTTTCTTCGGGGATGAGCAGTTCTTC; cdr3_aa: CASSFFGDEQFF
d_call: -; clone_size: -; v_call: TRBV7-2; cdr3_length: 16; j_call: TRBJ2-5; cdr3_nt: TGTGCCAGCAGGGTAGCGGGCCCAGGGGGCCAAGAGACCCAGTACTTC; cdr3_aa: CASRVAGPGGQETQYF
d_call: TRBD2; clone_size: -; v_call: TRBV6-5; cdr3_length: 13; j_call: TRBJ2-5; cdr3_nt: TGTGCCAGCAACCAGCGGGAGGGGGAGACCCAGTACTTC; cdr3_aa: CASNQREGETQYF
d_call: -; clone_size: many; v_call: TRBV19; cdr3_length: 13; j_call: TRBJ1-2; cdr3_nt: TGTGCCAGTACCTTGGCCGGGAGCTATGGCTACACCTTC; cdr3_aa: CASTLAGSYGYTF
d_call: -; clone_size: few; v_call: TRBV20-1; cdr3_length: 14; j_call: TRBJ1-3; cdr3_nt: TGCAGTGCAAAACGCGGGGGAGGTGGAAACACCATATATTTT; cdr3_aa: CSAKRGGGGNTIYF
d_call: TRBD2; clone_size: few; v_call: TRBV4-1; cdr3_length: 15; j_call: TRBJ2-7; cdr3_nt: TGCGCCAGCAGCCAAGGGATCGGGGGGATCGACGAGCAGTACTTC; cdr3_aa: CASSQGIGGIDEQYF